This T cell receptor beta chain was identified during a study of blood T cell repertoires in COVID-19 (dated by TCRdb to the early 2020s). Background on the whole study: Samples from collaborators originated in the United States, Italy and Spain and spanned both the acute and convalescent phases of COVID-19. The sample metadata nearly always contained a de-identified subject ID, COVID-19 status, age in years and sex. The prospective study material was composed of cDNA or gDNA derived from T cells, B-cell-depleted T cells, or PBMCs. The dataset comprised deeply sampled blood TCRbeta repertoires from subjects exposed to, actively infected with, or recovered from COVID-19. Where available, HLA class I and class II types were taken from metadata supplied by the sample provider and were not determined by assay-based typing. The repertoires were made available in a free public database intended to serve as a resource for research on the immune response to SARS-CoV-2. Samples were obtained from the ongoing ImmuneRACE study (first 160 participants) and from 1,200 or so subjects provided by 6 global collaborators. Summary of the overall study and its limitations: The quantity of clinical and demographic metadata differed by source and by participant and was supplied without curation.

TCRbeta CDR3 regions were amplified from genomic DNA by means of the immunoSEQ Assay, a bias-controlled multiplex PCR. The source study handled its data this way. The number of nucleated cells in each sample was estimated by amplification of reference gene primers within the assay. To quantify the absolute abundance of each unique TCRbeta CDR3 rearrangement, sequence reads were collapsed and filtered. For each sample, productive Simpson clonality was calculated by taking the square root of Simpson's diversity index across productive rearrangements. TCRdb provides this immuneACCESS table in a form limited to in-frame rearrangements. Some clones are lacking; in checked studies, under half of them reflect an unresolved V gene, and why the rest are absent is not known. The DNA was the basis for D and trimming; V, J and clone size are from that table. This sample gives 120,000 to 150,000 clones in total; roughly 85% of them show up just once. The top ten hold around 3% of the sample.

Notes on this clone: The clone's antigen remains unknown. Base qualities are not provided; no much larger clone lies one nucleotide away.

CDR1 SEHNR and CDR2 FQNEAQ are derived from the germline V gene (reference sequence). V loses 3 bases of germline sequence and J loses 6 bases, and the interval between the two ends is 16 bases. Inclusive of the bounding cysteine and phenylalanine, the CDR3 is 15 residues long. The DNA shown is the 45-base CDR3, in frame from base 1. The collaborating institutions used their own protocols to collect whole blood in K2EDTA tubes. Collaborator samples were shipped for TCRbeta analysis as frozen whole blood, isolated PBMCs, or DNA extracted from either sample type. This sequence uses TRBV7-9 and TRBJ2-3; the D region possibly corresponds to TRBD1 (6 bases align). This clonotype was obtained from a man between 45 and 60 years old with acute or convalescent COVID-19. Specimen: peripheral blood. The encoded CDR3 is CASSLPGQTSDTQYF. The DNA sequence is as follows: TGTGCCAGCAGCTTGCCGGGACAAACCTCGGATACGCAGTATTTT.